Below, 27 T cell receptor beta chains from the same sample are listed, as sequenced in a study of T cell repertoires in cytomegalovirus infection. One entry per CDR3 protein, called by TCRdb with MiXCR from the reads. This sample yields about 140,000 distinct CDR3 sequences, of which roughly 6% are seen a single time; around 17% belongs to the top ten. Sequencing used PBMCs. These receptors all come from a human donor in good health (CMV status not recorded). Some clones in this sample may be carry-over from other donors' samples.

The table lists this clonotype with many counts. This CDR3 is CASRDSGQKEAFF. CDR3 DNA sequence: TGTGCCAGCAGAGATTCGGGACAAAAAGAAGCTTTCTTT. The chain links TRBV27 to TRBJ1-1; the D gene is possibly TRBD1 (6 bases). This CDR3 has 13 residues. With 6 bases removed from V and 8 bases from J, the gap between germline ends came to 16 bases. The germline CDR1 and CDR2 sequences are MNHEY and SMNVEV (reference sequence).

This clonotype has ten or more counts. The rearrangement links TRBV20-1 to TRBJ1-1; D remains unclear. V lost 0 bases, J lost 5 bases, and 13 bases lay in between. CDR3 length: 14 residues. CDR1 is DFQATT and CDR2 is SNEGSKA in the germline V gene (reference sequence). The CDR3 sequence: CSAREWGAGTEAFF. CDR3 sequence (DNA): TGCAGTGCTAGAGAGTGGGGAGCAGGAACTGAAGCTTTCTTT.

In this sample, this clonotype turned up a few times. This sequence joins TRBV10-2 and TRBJ2-1; 9 bases match TRBD2. CDR3 length equals 15 residues. Germline V gene lookup returns CDR1 WSHSY and CDR2 SAAADI. Trimming cost V 2 bases and J 6 bases; bases outside gene matches: 5. The CDR3 spells CASSEVRGGSNEQFF. Written as DNA, the CDR3 is TGCGCCAGCAGTGAGGTGCGGGGGGGTAGCAATGAGCAGTTCTTC.

This clonotype was found many times. This sequence joins TRBV7-2 and TRBJ2-3; 8 bases fit TRBD2. The V gene's germline CDR1 is SGHTA and CDR2 FQGNSA. The CDR3 length is 14 residues. The V and J ends lost 8 bases and 5 bases, in that order; junction bases with no gene match: 9. The chain's CDR3 is CASGRGGRVDTQYF. The CDR3, as DNA: TGTGCCAGCGGCCGGGGGGGCCGGGTAGATACGCAGTATTTT.

This clonotype was recorded many times. The chain carries TRBV20-1 and TRBJ2-4; 8 nucleotides match TRBD1. CDR1 is DFQATT and CDR2 is SNEGSKA in the germline V gene (reference sequence). The CDR3 length is 15 residues. V shed 4 bases and J 1 base; nucleotides not matched to a gene: 6. CDR3 coding DNA: TGCAGTGCTATACAGGGGGGTGCGGCCAAAAACATTCAGTACTTC. Protein sequence: CSAIQGGAAKNIQYF.

Many counts were recorded for this clonotype. The V gene is TRBV6-6, the J gene TRBJ2-7; 11 nucleotides match TRBD1. The trim removed 0 bases at V and 9 bases at J, leaving 10 bases unmatched. CDR3 size: 16 residues. CDR1 and CDR2 (germline): MNHNY, SVGAGI (reference sequence). This CDR3 is CASSYSTGQGGRGQYF. DNA for the CDR3: TGTGCCAGCAGTTACTCGACGGGACAGGGGGGCCGTGGGCAGTACTTC.

This clonotype has at least ten counts. This chain links TRBV19 with TRBJ2-7; D assignment may be TRBD1 or TRBD2 (5 bases each). Trimming stripped 7 bases from V and 7 bases from J, with 23 bases between. CDR3 length: 15 amino acids. The germline V gene encodes CDR1 LNHDA and CDR2 SQIVND (reference sequence). CDR3 DNA: TGTGCCAGTACCAGGGACCCTCGTAGTACGGGTGAGCAGTACTTC. Its protein product is CASTRDPRSTGEQYF.

This clonotype appeared many times. This chain uses TRBV20-1 with TRBJ2-5; D might be TRBD2 (5 bases). The germline gives CDR1 DFQATT, CDR2 SNEGSKA (reference sequence). The CDR3 contains 13 residues. V lost 4 bases and J 5 bases, leaving 14 bases between the germline ends. The CDR3 here is CSAKLAFGETQYF. The CDR3 DNA reads TGCAGTGCTAAGTTAGCGTTTGGGGAGACCCAGTACTTC.

This clonotype was seen many times. The V gene is TRBV28, the J gene TRBJ2-1, with 8 bases matching TRBD1. This CDR3 has 16 amino acids. V dropped 6 bases and J dropped 4; count of bases not matched to a gene: 11. The germline V gene has CDR1 MDHEN and CDR2 SYDVKM. The DNA for the CDR3 is TGTGCCAGCAGCTCCTCCGGGACAGGAGGGTACAATGAGCAGTTCTTC. Its translation: CASSSSGTGGYNEQFF.

This clonotype came up a few times. The chain recombines TRBV29-1 with TRBJ1-1; D is uncertain. The V gene lost 6 bases and the J gene lost 2 bases, with 16 bases spanning the gap. The CDR3 sequence is 14 residues long. Germline lookup yields CDR1 SQVTM and CDR2 ANQGSEA. The CDR3 DNA follows: TGCAGCGTGGGAAGCCGGGCCAGTAACACTGAAGCTTTCTTT. The encoded protein is CSVGSRASNTEAFF.

The chain joins TRBV29-1 to TRBJ1-2, with D uncertain. CDR1 is SQVTM, CDR2 ANQGSEA, per germline. Trimming stripped 5 bases from V and 4 bases from J, with 8 bases between. The CDR3 contains 11 residues. CDR3 region: CSVRVGYGYTF. CDR3 bases: TGCAGCGTTCGGGTGGGCTATGGCTACACCTTC.

This clonotype was counted at least ten times. The J gene is TRBJ2-3, the V gene TRBV7-2; no clear D gene. Germline V gene sequence: CDR1 SGHTA, CDR2 FQGNSA. This CDR3 comprises 15 residues. The germline V and J ends were trimmed by 0 bases and 5 bases, with 12 bases remaining between them. DNA of the CDR3: TGTGCCAGCAGCTTAGCGATCTTTGTAGGAGATACGCAGTATTTT. It specifies CASSLAIFVGDTQYF.

This clonotype was found many times. The gene calls are TRBV25-1 and TRBJ1-5; TRBD1 aligns across 8 bases. CDR3 length: 14 amino acids. Germline V gene sequence: CDR1 MGHDK, CDR2 SYGVNS. The V and J ends lost 2 bases and 5 bases, in that order; junction bases with no gene match: 2. The CDR3 loop reads CASSEDRGDQPQHF. The CDR3 DNA reads TGTGCCAGCAGTGAAGACAGGGGAGATCAGCCCCAGCATTTT.

This clonotype was detected many times. The chain is built from TRBV10-3 and TRBJ2-1; D is undetermined. The ends were cut back, 0 bases at V and 8 bases at J, with 5 bases in the middle. Germline CDR1 ENHRY, CDR2 SYGVKD. The CDR3 covers 12 residues. CDR3 DNA: TGTGCCATCAGTGAGTCAGCCTATGAGCAGTTCTTC. This encodes CAISESAYEQFF.

This clonotype was seen ten or more times. J is TRBJ2-5 and V is TRBV28, with 8 bases identical to TRBD2. Germline CDR1 and CDR2: MDHEN and SYDVKM. V gave up 3 bases and J gave up 0 bases; unmatched junction bases: 3. This CDR3 spans 15 amino acids. The CDR3 nucleotides are TGTGCCAGCAGTTTCCGCGGGGGGTACCAAGAGACCCAGTACTTC. It yields the protein CASSFRGGYQETQYF.

The chain joins TRBV7-9 to TRBJ2-1, with 8 bases fitting TRBD2. Per germline, CDR1 SEHNR and CDR2 FQNEAQ (reference sequence). The ends lost 5 bases at V and 8 bases at J; junction bases unmatched: 14. The CDR3 runs to 16 residues. The CDR3 is CASSDSAGGRGYEQFF. For the CDR3, the DNA is TGTGCCAGCAGCGATTCTGCGGGGGGCCGGGGCTATGAGCAGTTCTTC.

This clonotype was seen a few times. CDR3 in DNA: TGTGCCAGCAGTCCCGACAGGGGGCTTAACTATGGCTACACCTTC. Amino acid sequence: CASSPDRGLNYGYTF. The rearrangement links TRBV12-3 or TRBV12-4 to TRBJ1-2; 10 bases agree with TRBD1. This CDR3 has 15 residues. The junction had 4 bases not matched to a gene; V was cut back by 5 bases and J by 1 base.

In this sample, this clonotype turned up a few times. CDR3 bases: TGCAGTGCTAGAGATAAAGAACTACAGCCCCAGCATTTT. Protein: CSARDKELQPQHF. The V call is TRBV20-1, the J call TRBJ1-5; no firm D call. The CDR3 is made up of 13 amino acids. CDR1 and CDR2 from the germline V gene are DFQATT and SNEGSKA (reference sequence). V was cut by 0 bases and J by 7 bases, with 10 bases left in between.

This clonotype has at least ten counts. This chain joins TRBV7-2 and TRBJ2-7, with a weak D call TRBD2 (5 bases). Per the germline V gene, CDR1 is SGHTA and CDR2 is FQGNSA. The CDR3 is made up of 14 amino acids. The V gene lost 5 bases and the J gene lost 5 bases, with 16 bases spanning the gap. The CDR3 here is CASSRQPSFHEQYF. CDR3 DNA: TGTGCCAGCAGCCGTCAACCTAGCTTCCACGAGCAGTACTTC. The full variable domain, in which reference TRBV7-2 and TRBJ2-7 provide the parts outside the CDR3, is GAGVSQSPSNKVTEKGKDVELRCDPISGHTALYWYRQSLGQGLEFLIYFQGNSAPDKSGLPSDRFSAERTGGSVSTLTIQRTQQEDSAVYLCASSRQPSFHEQYFGPGTRLTVT.

This clonotype was seen repeatedly, ten times or more. The rearrangement links TRBV12-3 or TRBV12-4 to TRBJ1-5; the match to TRBD1 covers 7 bases. The CDR3 consists of 15 residues. The J segment lost 7 bases and the V segment lost 5 bases, leaving 11 bases of the junction unmatched. The CDR3 sequence: CASSPPGGGGQPQHF. CDR3 sequence (DNA): TGTGCCAGCAGTCCCCCAGGGGGAGGAGGACAGCCCCAGCATTTT.

This clonotype was observed a few times. This chain connects TRBV29-1 to TRBJ1-5, with D possibly being TRBD1 (5 bases). Looked up from germline, CDR1 is SQVTM and CDR2 is ANQGSEA. V lost 7 bases and J lost 4, with 11 bases in between. CDR3 size: 12 residues. Here the CDR3 reads CSAGLTNQPQHF. CDR3 bases: TGCAGCGCGGGACTGACGAATCAGCCCCAGCATTTT.

This clonotype showed up just a few times. This chain joins TRBV7-2 and TRBJ1-1, with D perhaps TRBD1 (5 bases). The CDR3 is 15 amino acids. V shed 5 bases and J shed 4 bases, with 17 bases lying between them. Looked up from germline, CDR1 is SGHTA and CDR2 is FQGNSA. The CDR3 sequence is CASSPRRGVGTEAFF. DNA of the CDR3: TGTGCCAGCAGCCCACGGAGGGGAGTTGGCACTGAAGCTTTCTTT.

This chain uses TRBV19 with TRBJ1-1; D possibly corresponds to TRBD1 (5 bases). V dropped 4 bases and J dropped 4 bases, with 13 bases sitting between them. The CDR3 totals 14 residues. Germline loops: CDR1 LNHDA, CDR2 SQIVND (reference sequence). The CDR3: CASSTRAGTTEAFF. The CDR3 nucleotides read TGTGCCAGTAGTACGCGAGCGGGGACCACTGAAGCTTTCTTT.

This clonotype came up many times. The chain couples TRBV7-3 to TRBJ2-3; 10 positions agree with TRBD2. V gave up 5 bases and J gave up 2 bases; unmatched junction bases: 10. This CDR3 is 17 amino acids long. Germline CDR1 is SGHTA and CDR2 is FQGTGA. This chain's CDR3 is CASSPLLAGGVTDTQYF. CDR3 coding DNA: TGTGCCAGCAGCCCCCTTTTAGCGGGGGGCGTCACAGATACGCAGTATTTT. The variable domain in full, completed from reference TRBV7-3 and TRBJ2-3, reads GAGVSQTPSNKVTEKGKYVELRCDPISGHTALYWYRQSLGQGPEFLIYFQGTGAADDSGLPNDRFFAVRPEGSVSTLKIQRTERGDSAVYLCASSPLLAGGVTDTQYFGPGTRLTVL.

This clonotype occurred many times. The chain uses TRBV14 and TRBJ2-7; 7 positions agree with TRBD1. Germline V gene lookup returns CDR1 SGHDN and CDR2 FVKESK. This CDR3 is 15 amino acids long. V shed 1 base, J shed 4 bases, and the junction held 7 bases outside the gene matches. The CDR3 DNA sequence: TGTGCCAGCAGCCAAGTGGAGACAGGGCCTTACGAGCAGTACTTC. Translating gives CASSQVETGPYEQYF.

This clonotype was observed at least ten times. The chain couples TRBV20-1 to TRBJ1-6; D may be TRBD1 (5 bases). V lost 5 bases, J lost 4 bases, and 9 bases lay in between. Germline CDR1 is DFQATT and CDR2 is SNEGSKA (reference sequence). The CDR3 loop spans 13 amino acids. The CDR3 loop is CSALGPYNSPLHF. CDR3 sequence (DNA): TGCAGTGCTCTGGGGCCGTATAATTCACCCCTCCACTTT.

This clonotype was counted a few times. The chain uses TRBV2 and TRBJ2-5; 10 bases line up with TRBD2. The germline V gene encodes CDR1 SNHLY and CDR2 FYNNEI. CDR3 length: 15 residues. Trimming took 7 bases from V and 3 from J; bases not matched to a gene: 8. In nucleotides, the CDR3 is TGTGCCAGCACACCGCTGAGCGGGGGGGAAGAGACCCAGTACTTC. Translated: CASTPLSGGEETQYF.